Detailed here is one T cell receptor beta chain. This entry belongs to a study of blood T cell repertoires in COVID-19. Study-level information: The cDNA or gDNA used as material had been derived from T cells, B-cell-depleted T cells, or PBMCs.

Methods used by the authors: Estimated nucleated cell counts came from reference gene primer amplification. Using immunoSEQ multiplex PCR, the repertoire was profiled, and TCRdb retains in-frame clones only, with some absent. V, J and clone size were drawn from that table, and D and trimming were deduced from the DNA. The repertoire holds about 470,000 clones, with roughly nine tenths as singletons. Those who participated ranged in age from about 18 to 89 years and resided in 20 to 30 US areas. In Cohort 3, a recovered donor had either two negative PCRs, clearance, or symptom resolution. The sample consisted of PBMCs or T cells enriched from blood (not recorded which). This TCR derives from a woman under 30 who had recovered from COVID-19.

In DNA, the CDR3 is TGTGCCAGCAGCTGGGACAGGGGTAGTGGCTACACCTTC. Its translation is CASSWDRGSGYTF. The rearrangement uses TRBV5-6 and TRBJ1-2, with 10 nucleotides matching TRBD1. This CDR3 region has 13 residues. V gave up 3 bases and J gave up 7 bases; unmatched junction bases: 3. Looked up from germline, CDR1 is SGHDT and CDR2 is YYEEEE.